This entry features one T cell receptor (beta chain) sequence. Samples came from healthy bone marrow donors. The germline V gene encodes CDR1 MDHEN and CDR2 SYDVKM. V trimming: 6 bases; J trimming: 2 bases; junction bases outside the gene matches: 7. The CDR3 spans 15 residues. This entry belongs to a study of cytomegalovirus exposure and HLA in healthy donors. Researchers ran the PCR with 60 Vbeta and 13 Jbeta primers. Only in-frame clones appear in the TCRdb table, and some are missing; sequencing was by immunoSEQ multiplex PCR. The ten top clones account for approximately 2.6%, within a sample of approximately 110,000 clones.

The chain has TRBV28 and TRBJ2-7; 10 bases map to TRBD1. The sample consisted of PBMCs. The source is a man aged 30 to 39 in good health and CMV-seronegative. CDR3 bases: TGTGCCAGCAGACACCGGGACAGGGGCACCTACGAGCAGTACTTC. Residues: CASRHRDRGTYEQYF.